This TCR beta chain was captured by sequencing in a study of shared clonotypes between healthy human individuals. Points from the study as a whole: Estimated richness was generally greater in naive than memory subsets.

Evenly divided among several immunoSEQ plates was the genomic DNA of each subset. Original handling: With immunoSEQ giving junction-only sequences and no quality scores, filtering differed. The assay was immunoSEQ multiplex PCR, and TCRdb's table has in-frame clones only and misses some. That table is the source of V, J and clone size, and D and trimming were worked out from the DNA. The table includes about 2.3 million clones, about nine tenths detected once. Trimming removed 3 bases at V and 0 bases at J, with 10 bases between. Germline values: CDR1 LNHDA, CDR2 SQIVND (reference sequence). The length of the CDR3 is 15 residues. With regard to this clone: Its specificity is unknown.

Adult donors, all healthy and HIV-negative, had no recent acute infections or vaccinations. Specimen: naive CD4+ T cells from PBMCs. Subset noted: CD45RA+ positively selected. The V gene is TRBV19, the J gene TRBJ2-3; D perhaps matches TRBD2 (6 bases). This sequence was found in a man between 18 and 29 years old in good health. Some clones in this sample may be carry-over from other donors' samples. CDR3 DNA: TGTGCCAGTAGTATTTTTAGCGGCAGCACAGATACGCAGTATTTT. Its protein is CASSIFSGSTDTQYF.